The entry that follows covers one T cell receptor (beta chain) sequence. What this receptor recognizes is not known. No qualities accompany the bases; no much larger clone lies one base away. The cohort consisted of 666 healthy bone marrow donors. Cohort members were all nominally healthy when sampled, although unrecorded immune exposures were likely present. The donor was CMV seronegative and belonged to the group of over 350 seronegative cohort members. A peripheral blood sample was provided by each donor, and peripheral blood mononuclear cells were used for TCR beta sequencing. Genomic DNA was extracted from the blood cell samples with the Qiagen DNeasy Blood Extraction Kit. These data are taken from a study of cytomegalovirus exposure and HLA in healthy donors (dated by TCRdb to 2017 to 2019). Broadly, across the study: An earlier analysis of several hundred of the donors reported 250 to 300 Gb of sequence data and 117 million unique TCR beta sequences from around 200 million T cells. A later genetic analysis took genome-wide SNP genotypes for about 55% of the 666 donors and used that subset as a discovery cohort. To predict cytomegalovirus infection status, the study combined high-throughput TCR immunosequencing, statistical association of individual TCRs with disease status, and machine learning. Every repertoire in the discovery cohort had been generated on one and the same sequencing platform. Rather than drawing on any new phenotypic data, the later analysis identified candidate immune exposures from TCR beta sequences and the way those sequences occurred across donors. Donor age, sex, ethnicity and CMV serostatus were compiled together with the repertoire data. Typing coverage differed by locus: A, B, C, DRB1 and DQB1 were typed in about 629-630 donors, DQA1 in about 510, DPA1 in nearly 610, and DPB1 in 400 to 490. Class I and class II HLA loci were covered by the typing at four-digit resolution. An earlier analysis of about 600 of the donors used high-throughput TCR beta sequencing to judge whether each TCR beta V gene segment behaved as functional or pseudogenic. A later analysis re-examined previously published TCR beta repertoires from just over 650 donors and added high-resolution HLA genotyping to investigate patterns of TCR occurrence. The T cell repertoires of 666 subjects were profiled by immunosequencing and related to cytomegalovirus serostatus. Among roughly 400 genotyped donors of the cohort, an average of around 240,000 unique TCR beta nucleotide sequences was sequenced per donor, of which about 18% were non-productive. A separate validation cohort of 100 to 150 different subjects was used in addition to the 666-subject first cohort. Approximately 310 gigabases of sequencing data and 78 million or so unique TCR sequences were included in an early release covering roughly 600 HLA-typed donors. The study was designed to test whether signatures of past pathogen exposure could be identified by cataloging public T cell receptors. About 5 DR-DQ haplotypes were handled as single units for association and clustering, since linkage in the cohort was strong. Of the roughly 390 genotyped donors, over 65% fell in the genetic ancestry cluster associated with self-reported Caucasian donors. Results and caveats for the whole study, not just this receptor: A later analysis found that TCR association rates varied across HLA loci, with DRB1 alleles showing the most associated TCRs and HLA-C alleles the fewest. In a later analysis, several top co-occurrence clusters were reported to appear linked to parvovirus B19, influenza, CMV and Epstein-Barr virus. In vitro tests confirmed that a few of the cytomegalovirus-associated TCR beta chains recognize cytomegalovirus antigens. Presence/absence analyses assumed roughly uniform sequencing depth across donors, an assumption that may not hold. Correlated functional status among segregating V segments might reflect linkage disequilibrium, but an unknown experimental factor could not be ruled out. A later genetic analysis associated a missense DCLRE1C variant with V-gene and J-gene trimming of TCR beta chains, and an independent cohort replicated the association. Some IMGT-functional V segments, including TRBV6-2 and TRBV6-3, could not be distinguished by the 87-base-pair reads and were therefore excluded. In this cohort, only TCR beta chains were sequenced, and detectable features were limited by the absence of alpha or paired-chain data. Compared with equally common non-associated chains, HLA-associated TCR beta chains in a later analysis were more clonally expanded and had lower generation probabilities. The study listed over 150 TCR beta chains as associated with cytomegalovirus. In an earlier analysis of 587 of the donors, most TCR beta V segments were observed in productive rearrangements about 87% or about 30% of the time, broadly matching IMGT annotations. A group of highly shared sequence variants was considered likely to be a technical artifact of the sequencing pipeline. HLA typing was unavailable for some donors at each locus, so association tests used only the typed subset. When HLA alleles, especially DR and DQ, strongly co-occurred, attributing TCR associations to individual alleles was difficult. In a later analysis, around 17,000 TCR beta sequences were associated with specific HLA alleles at a false discovery rate of 0.05. In a later analysis, most CMV-associated TCR beta chains were found to appear HLA-restricted, with HLA associations seemingly driven largely by CMV exposure. In both the original and validation cohorts, the classifier was reported to diagnose cytomegalovirus status with high specificity and sensitivity. A further reported finding was that TCR beta sequences accurately predicted the HLA-A and HLA-B alleles for most subjects in the first cohort. According to the authors, the approach could potentially be generalized to other disease states and immunological phenotypes. Because counts were too low, more than 15 rarely observed V segments, including chromosome 9 orphons, were excluded from the earlier analysis of 587 of the donors. CMV serostatus was the only immune exposure information available for the cohort. Compared with the approximately 710-donor mean, donors in an Asian-associated ancestry cluster had fewer N-insertions in productive TCRs, according to a later genetic analysis. Across donors, most TCR sequences were observed very rarely, whereas some public TCRs were present in many individuals.

Receptors were amplified or captured by the immunoSEQ multiplex PCR assay. For the multiplex PCR, a mixture combining 60 forward primers for TCR Vbeta segments and 13 reverse primers for TCR Jbeta segments was used. The CDR3 region of rearranged TCR beta genes was amplified from genomic DNA with a multiplex PCR assay. Amplified TCR beta libraries were sequenced as 87-base-pair reads on the Illumina HiSeq System. Per the source publication's procedure: In a later analysis, approximately 74 million unique TCR beta chains were counted across the roughly 610 repertoires, and approximately 9.9 million of these chains were shared by at least two donors. Raw reads were error-corrected and collapsed into unique sequences with a nearest-neighbor algorithm that merged closely related sequences to remove PCR and sequencing errors. V, D and J gene segments were assigned by aligning CDR3 sequences to IMGT reference sequences. For a sequence to be retained, a match of at least six nucleotides was required to both a V gene segment and a J gene segment. A rearrangement was called productive if the CDR3 had no stop codons and remained in frame with V and J, and every other rearrangement was called non-productive. CDR3 was defined by IMGT convention, running from the second conserved V-encoded cysteine to the conserved J-encoded phenylalanine. In an earlier analysis of some 550 of the donors, sequences lacking an unambiguous match to a single V gene segment were excluded. An earlier analysis of 500 to 700 of the donors classified V segments as functional when productive rearrangements were above 56.7% and as segregating when the standard deviation between donors was above 5%. A statistical classification framework was developed to diagnose cytomegalovirus status using the catalog of TCR beta chain sequences. In a later analysis, V and J genes were assigned by comparing TCR nucleotide sequences against IMGT/GENE-DB human TR gene sequences. A later analysis assigned CDR3 sequences and most-parsimonious VDJ recombination scenarios with the TCRdist pipeline. In a later analysis, every TCR beta chain was defined by the combination of its CDR3 amino acid sequence and its V-gene family, and reads without a unique V-gene family were dropped. In a later analysis, around 600 highly shared, low-generation-probability nucleotide sequences were removed to address suspected cross-contamination and a sequencing artifact. In a later analysis, a clonal expansion index for each public chain was calculated from normalized within-repertoire ranks of inferred template counts. A later analysis computed generation probabilities with a VDJ recombination model fitted to out-of-frame rearrangements, and checked the results against IGoR. In a later analysis, hypergeometric tests were used to score TCR-TCR, TCR-HLA and TCR-CMV co-occurrence, with a repertoire-size bias correction applied to TCR pairs. A later analysis estimated false discovery rates by permuting HLA or CMV assignments 20 times. In a later analysis, co-occurring TCRs were grouped using DBSCAN, and TCRdist sequence similarity was added for clustering within HLA-allele-positive subsets. For co-occurrence clustering, repertoires with fewer than 30,000 or more than 120,000 public chains were excluded, along with 5 or 6 repertoires with anomalous nucleotide sharing. Held by TCRdb, this immuneACCESS table contains in-frame sequences only and omits some clones. Under half of the omission traces to an unresolved V gene where checked; the cause of the rest is unknown. Clonal size and the V and J genes are those of that table, whereas D and trimming came from the DNA. Across this sample there are 160,000 or so clones, with approximately 80% seen only once. The ten largest account for roughly 5% of the sample.

The germline ends are 16 bases apart after V is trimmed by 0 bases and J by 6 bases. Looking up the germline V gene yields CDR1 LGHNA and CDR2 YSLEER. The CDR3 starts with the cysteine, ends with the phenylalanine, and has 16 residues. Left in the record is the CDR3 DNA by itself, 48 bases read in frame from the first base. The source material was PBMCs. The rearrangement combines TRBV4-3 with TRBJ2-3; TRBD2 could be the D gene, as 5 bases match. The clonotype comes from a man aged 25 to 40 in good health and CMV-seronegative. The CDR3 region: CASSQDSTAWEDTQYF. The DNA sequence is as follows: TGCGCCAGCAGCCAAGATAGCACAGCCTGGGAGGATACGCAGTATTTT.